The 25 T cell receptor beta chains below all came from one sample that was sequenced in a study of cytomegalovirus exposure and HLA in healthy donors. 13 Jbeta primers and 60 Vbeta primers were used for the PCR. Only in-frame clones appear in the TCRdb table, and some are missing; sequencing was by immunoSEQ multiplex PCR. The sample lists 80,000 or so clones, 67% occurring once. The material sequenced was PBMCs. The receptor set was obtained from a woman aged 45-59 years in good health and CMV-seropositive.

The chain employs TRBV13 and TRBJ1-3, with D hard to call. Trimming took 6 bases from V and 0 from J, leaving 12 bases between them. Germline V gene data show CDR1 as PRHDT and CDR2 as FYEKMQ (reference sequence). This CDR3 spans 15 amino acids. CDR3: CASRPSGFSGNTIYF. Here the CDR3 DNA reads TGTGCCAGCAGGCCCTCAGGATTCTCTGGAAACACCATATATTTT.

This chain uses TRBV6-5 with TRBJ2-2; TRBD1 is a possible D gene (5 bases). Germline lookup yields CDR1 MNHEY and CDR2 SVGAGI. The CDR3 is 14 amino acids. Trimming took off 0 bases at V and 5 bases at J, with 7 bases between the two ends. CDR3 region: CASSYSDSTGELFF. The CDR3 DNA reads TGTGCCAGCAGTTACTCTGACAGTACCGGGGAGCTGTTTTTT.

The CDR3 loop reads CASSFLLTSPSPLHF. The CDR3 DNA is TGTGCCAGCAGCTTTCTGCTAACTAGTCCCTCACCCCTCCACTTT. V is TRBV11-2 and J is TRBJ1-6; D remains ambiguous. Deletions cut 3 bases from V and 10 bases from J, with 16 bases between. Germline CDR1 SGHAT, CDR2 FQNNGV. CDR3 size: 15 residues.

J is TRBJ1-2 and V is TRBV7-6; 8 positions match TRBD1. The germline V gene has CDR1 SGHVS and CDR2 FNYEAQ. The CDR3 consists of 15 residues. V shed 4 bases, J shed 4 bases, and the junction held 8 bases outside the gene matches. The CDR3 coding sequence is TGTGCCAGCAGCTCTAGCGGACAGGGACCCTATGGCTACACCTTC. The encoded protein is CASSSSGQGPYGYTF. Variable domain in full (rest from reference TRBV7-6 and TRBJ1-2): GAGVSQSPRYKVTKRGQDVALRCDPISGHVSLYWYRQALGQGPEFLTYFNYEAQQDKSGLPNDRFSAERPEGSISTLTIQRTEQRDSAMYRCASSSSGQGPYGYTFGSGTRLTVV.

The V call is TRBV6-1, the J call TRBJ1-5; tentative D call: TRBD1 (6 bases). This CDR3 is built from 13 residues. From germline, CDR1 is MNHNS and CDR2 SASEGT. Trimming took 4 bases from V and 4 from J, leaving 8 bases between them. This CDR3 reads CASSADRNQPQHF. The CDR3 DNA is TGTGCCAGCAGTGCGGACAGAAATCAGCCCCAGCATTTT.

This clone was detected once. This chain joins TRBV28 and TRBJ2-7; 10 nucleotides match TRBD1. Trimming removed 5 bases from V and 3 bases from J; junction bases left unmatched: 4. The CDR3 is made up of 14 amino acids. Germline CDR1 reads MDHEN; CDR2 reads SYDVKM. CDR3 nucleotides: TGTGCCAGCAGTCCCGGGACAGGGGTCTACGAGCAGTACGTC. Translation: CASSPGTGVYEQYV.

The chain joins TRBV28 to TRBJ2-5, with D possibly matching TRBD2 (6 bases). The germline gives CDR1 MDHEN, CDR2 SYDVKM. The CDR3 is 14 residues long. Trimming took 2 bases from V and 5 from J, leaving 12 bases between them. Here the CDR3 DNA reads TGTGCCAGCAGTTTAGGAGGGGATGGGGAGACCCAGTACTTC. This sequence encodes CASSLGGDGETQYF.

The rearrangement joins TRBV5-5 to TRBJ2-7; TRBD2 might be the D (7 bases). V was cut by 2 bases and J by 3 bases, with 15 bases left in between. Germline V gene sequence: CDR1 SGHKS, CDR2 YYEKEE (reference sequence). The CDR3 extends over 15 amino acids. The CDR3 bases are TGTGCCAGCAGCTTAAGAGGGGGGGGTCGCTACGAGCAGTACTTC. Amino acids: CASSLRGGGRYEQYF.

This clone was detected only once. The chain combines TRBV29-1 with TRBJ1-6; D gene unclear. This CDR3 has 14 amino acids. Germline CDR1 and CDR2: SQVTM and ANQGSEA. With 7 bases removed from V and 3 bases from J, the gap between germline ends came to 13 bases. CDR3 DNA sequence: TGCAGCGCTTCAGGAACGTTCTATAATTCACCCCTCCACTTT. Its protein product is CSASGTFYNSPLHF.

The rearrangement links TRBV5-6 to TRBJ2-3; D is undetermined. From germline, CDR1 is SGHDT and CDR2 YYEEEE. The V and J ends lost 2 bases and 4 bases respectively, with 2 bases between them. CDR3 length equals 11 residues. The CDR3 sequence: CASSFADTQYF. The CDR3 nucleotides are TGTGCCAGCAGCTTCGCAGATACGCAGTATTTT.

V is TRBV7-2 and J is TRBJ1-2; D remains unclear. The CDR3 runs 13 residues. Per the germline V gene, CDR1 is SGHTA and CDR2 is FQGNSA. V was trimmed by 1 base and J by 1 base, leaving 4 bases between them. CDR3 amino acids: CASSLGHNYGYTF. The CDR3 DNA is TGTGCCAGCAGCTTAGGACATAACTATGGCTACACCTTC.

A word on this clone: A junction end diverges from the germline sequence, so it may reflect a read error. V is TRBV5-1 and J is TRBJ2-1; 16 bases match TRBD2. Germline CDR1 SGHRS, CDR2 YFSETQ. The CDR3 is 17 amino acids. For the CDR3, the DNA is TGCGCCGGCAGCCCCGGGACTAGCGGGGGGGCCATCAATGAGCAGTTCTTC. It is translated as CAGSPGTSGGAINEQFF.

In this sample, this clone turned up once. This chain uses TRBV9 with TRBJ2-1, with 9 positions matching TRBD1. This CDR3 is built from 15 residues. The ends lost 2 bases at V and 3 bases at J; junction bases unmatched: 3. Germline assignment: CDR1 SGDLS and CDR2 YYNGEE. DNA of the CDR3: TGTGCCAGCAGCGTGGGGACAGGGAGCTACAATGAGCAGTTCTTC. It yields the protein CASSVGTGSYNEQFF.

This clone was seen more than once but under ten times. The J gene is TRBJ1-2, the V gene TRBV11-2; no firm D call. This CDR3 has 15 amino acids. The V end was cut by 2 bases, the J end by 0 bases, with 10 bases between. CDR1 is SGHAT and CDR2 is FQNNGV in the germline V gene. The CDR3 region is CASSLLRGTNYGYTF. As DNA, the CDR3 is TGTGCCAGCAGCTTACTAAGAGGCACTAACTATGGCTACACCTTC.

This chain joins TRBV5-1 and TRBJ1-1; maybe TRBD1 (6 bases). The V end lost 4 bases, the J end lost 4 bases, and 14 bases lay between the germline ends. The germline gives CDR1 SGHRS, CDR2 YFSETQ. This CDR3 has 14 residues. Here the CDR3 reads CASSTGQIFTEAFF. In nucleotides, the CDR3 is TGCGCCAGCAGCACAGGACAGATTTTCACTGAAGCTTTCTTT.

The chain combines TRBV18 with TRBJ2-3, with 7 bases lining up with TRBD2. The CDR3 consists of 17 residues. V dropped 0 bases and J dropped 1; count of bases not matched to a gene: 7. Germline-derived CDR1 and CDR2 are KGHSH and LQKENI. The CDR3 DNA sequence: TGTGCCAGCTCACCACCTCTGTTGGGGGGGGGCACAGATACGCAGTATTTT. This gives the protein CASSPPLLGGGTDTQYF.

The DNA of the CDR3 is TGTGCCAGTAGTCCCGACAACTCTGGAAACACCATATATTTT. It specifies CASSPDNSGNTIYF. This sequence joins TRBV19 and TRBJ1-3; D call uncertain. The CDR3 sequence is 14 residues long. Per the germline V gene, CDR1 is LNHDA and CDR2 is SQIVND (reference sequence). Trimming left V 5 bases short and J 0 bases short, with 8 bases between.

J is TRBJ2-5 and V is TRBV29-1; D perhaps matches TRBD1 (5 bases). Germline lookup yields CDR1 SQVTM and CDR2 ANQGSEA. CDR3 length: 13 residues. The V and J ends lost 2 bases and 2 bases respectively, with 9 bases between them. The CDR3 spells CSVERGSQETQYF. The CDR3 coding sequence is TGCAGCGTTGAAAGGGGTTCGCAAGAGACCCAGTACTTC.

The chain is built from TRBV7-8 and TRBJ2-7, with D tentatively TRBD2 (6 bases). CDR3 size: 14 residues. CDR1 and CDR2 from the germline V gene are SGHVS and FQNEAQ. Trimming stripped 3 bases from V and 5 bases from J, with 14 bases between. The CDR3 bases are TGTGCCAGCAGCTTCCCCGAGGGGAGGCACGAGCAGTACGTC. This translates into CASSFPEGRHEQYV.

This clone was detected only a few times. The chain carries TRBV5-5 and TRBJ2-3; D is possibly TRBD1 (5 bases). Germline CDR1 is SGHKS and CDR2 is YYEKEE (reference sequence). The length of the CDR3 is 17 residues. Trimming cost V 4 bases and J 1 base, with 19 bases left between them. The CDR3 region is CASSPDNFLRRTDTQYF. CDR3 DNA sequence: TGTGCCAGCAGCCCGGACAACTTCCTTCGGCGCACAGATACGCAGTATTTT.

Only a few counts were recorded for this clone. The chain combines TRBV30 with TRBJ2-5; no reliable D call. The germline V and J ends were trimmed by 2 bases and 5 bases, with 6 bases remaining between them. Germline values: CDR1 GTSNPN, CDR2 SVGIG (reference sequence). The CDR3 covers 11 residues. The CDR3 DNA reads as TGTGCCTGGAGTTCTCCTGAGACCCAGTACTTC. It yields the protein CAWSSPETQYF.

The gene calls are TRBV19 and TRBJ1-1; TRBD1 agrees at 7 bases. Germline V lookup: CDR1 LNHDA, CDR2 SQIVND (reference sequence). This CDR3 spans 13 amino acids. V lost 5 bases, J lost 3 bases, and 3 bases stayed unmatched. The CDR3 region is CASSVQGHTEAFF. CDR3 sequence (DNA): TGTGCCAGTAGTGTACAGGGGCACACTGAAGCTTTCTTT.

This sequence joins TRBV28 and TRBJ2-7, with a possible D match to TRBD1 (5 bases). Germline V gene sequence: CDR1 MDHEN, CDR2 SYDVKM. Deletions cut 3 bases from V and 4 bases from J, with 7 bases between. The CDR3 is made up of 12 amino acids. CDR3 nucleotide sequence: TGTGCCAGCAGTTTCCAGGGTTACGAGCAGTACGTC. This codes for CASSFQGYEQYV.

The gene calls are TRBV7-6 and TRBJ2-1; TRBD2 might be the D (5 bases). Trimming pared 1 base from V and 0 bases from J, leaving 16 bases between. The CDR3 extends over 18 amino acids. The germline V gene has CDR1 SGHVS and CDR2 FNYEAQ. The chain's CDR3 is CASSLGLTLESSYNEQFF. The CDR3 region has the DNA TGTGCCAGCAGCTTAGGACTAACCCTCGAAAGCTCCTACAATGAGCAGTTCTTC. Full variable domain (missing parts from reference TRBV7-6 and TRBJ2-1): GAGVSQSPRYKVTKRGQDVALRCDPISGHVSLYWYRQALGQGPEFLTYFNYEAQQDKSGLPNDRFSAERPEGSISTLTIQRTEQRDSAMYRCASSLGLTLESSYNEQFFGPGTRLTVL.

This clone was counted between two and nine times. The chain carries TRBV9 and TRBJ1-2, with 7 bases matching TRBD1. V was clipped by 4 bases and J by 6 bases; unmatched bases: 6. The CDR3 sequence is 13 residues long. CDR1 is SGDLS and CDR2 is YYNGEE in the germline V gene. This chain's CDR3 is CASSPPGQNGYTF. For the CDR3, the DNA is TGTGCCAGCAGCCCCCCGGGACAGAATGGCTACACCTTC.